This TCR beta chain is from a study of shared clonotypes between healthy human individuals. Here immunoSEQ multiplex PCR was the method, and the copy in TCRdb shows in-frame clones only, minus some. In the table there are around 500,000 clones, 70% to 85% of which are singletons. The sample taken for sequencing was PBMCs. The clonotype was recovered from a woman in her thirties or forties in good health. Some clones in this sample may be carry-over from other donors' samples.

Here the CDR3 DNA reads TGTGCCAGCAGTGAAGCGTTGACTCCCGGTTGGGTCAATGAGCAGTTCTTC. It translates to CASSEALTPGWVNEQFF. This rearrangement joins TRBV6-1 to TRBJ2-1; D uncertain. Deletions cut 0 bases from V and 6 bases from J, with 18 bases between. Germline V CDR1 and CDR2: MNHNS, SASEGT. The CDR3 is 17 amino acids.